This TCR beta chain was retrieved from a study of cytotoxic CD8 clonotypes in ibrutinib-treated CLL. Study-wide context: Among the patients, fewer than twelve presented as relapsed/refractory and 15 as treatment-naive; around 18 showed unmutated IGHV. Study conclusions and caveats: At the start, clonality exceeded age-matched healthy donors and followed circulating CD8+ T-cell counts.

To note about this clone: Its antigen is not known.

The method was immunoSEQ multiplex PCR; TCRdb's version includes in-frame clones alone and lacks a portion of them. The sample consists of 300,000 to 400,000 clones, 67% of them appearing once. CDR1 and CDR2 from the germline V gene are SGHNT and YENEEA. Deletions cut 0 bases from V and 9 bases from J, with 15 bases between. The CDR3 covers 15 residues. The gene calls are TRBV11-3 and TRBJ2-4; TRBD2 might be the D (5 bases). This sequence originates from a human donor with chronic lymphocytic leukemia. The sample was PBMCs, taken after 36 months of ibrutinib treatment. The CDR3 bases are TGTGCCAGCAGCTTAGATGGGAGCCGGGGTGGCATTCAGTACTTC. This gives the protein CASSLDGSRGGIQYF.